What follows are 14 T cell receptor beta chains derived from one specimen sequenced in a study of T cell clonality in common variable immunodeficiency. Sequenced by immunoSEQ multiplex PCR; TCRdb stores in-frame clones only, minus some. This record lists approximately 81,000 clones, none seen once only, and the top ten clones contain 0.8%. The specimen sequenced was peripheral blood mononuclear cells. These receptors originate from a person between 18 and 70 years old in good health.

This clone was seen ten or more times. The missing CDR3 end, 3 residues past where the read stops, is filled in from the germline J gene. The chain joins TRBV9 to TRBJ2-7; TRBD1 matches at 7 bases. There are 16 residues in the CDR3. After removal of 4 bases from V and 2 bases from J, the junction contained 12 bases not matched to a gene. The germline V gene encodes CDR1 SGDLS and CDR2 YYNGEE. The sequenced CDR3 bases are TGTGCCAGCAGCTTTTCCCGGGACAGTTCTACCTACGAG. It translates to CASSFSRDSSTYE. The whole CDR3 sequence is CASSFSRDSSTYEQYF.

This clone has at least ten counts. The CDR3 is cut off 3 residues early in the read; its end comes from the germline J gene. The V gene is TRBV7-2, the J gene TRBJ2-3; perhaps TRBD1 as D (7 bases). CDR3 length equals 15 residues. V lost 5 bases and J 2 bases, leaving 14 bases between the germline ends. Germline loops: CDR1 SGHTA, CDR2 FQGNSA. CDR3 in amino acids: CASSVRDSFTDTQYF. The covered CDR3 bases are TGTGCCAGCAGCGTGCGGGACAGTTTCACAGATACG.

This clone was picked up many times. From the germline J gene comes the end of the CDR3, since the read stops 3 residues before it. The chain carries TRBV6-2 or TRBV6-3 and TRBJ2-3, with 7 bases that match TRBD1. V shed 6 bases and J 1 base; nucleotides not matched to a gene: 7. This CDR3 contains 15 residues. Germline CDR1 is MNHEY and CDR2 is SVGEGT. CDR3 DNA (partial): TGTGCCAGCAGCTACAGGGGATCGGGCACAGATACG. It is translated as CASSYRGSGTDT. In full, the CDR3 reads CASSYRGSGTDTQYF.

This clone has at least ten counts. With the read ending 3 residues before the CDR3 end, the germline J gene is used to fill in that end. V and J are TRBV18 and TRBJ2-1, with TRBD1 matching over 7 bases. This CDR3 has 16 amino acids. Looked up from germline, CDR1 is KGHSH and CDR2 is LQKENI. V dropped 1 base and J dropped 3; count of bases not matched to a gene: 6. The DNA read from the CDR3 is TGTGCCAGCTCACCACGTGGGACAGCACACTACAATGAG. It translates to CASSPRGTAHYNE. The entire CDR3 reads CASSPRGTAHYNEQFF.

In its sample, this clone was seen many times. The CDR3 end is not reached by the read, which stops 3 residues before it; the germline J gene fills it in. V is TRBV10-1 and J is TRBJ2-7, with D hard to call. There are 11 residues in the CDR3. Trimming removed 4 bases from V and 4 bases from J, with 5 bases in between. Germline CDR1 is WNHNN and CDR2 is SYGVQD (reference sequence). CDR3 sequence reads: CASSVGYEQYF. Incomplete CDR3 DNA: TGCGCCAGCAGTGTAGGGTACGAG.

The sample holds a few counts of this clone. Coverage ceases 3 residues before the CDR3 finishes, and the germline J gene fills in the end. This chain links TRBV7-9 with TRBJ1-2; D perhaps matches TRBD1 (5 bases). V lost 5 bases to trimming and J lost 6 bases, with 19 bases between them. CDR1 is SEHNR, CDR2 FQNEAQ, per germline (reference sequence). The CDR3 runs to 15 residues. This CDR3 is CASSRGVIWGDGYTF. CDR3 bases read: TGTGCCAGCAGCCGGGGGGTCATTTGGGGAGATGGC. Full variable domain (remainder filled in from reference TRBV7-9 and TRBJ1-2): DTGVSQNPRHKITKRGQNVTFRCDPISEHNRLYWYRQTLGQGPEFLTYFQNEAQLEKSRLLSDRFSAERPKGSFSTLEIQRTEQGDSAMYLCASSRGVIWGDGYTFGSGTRLTVV.

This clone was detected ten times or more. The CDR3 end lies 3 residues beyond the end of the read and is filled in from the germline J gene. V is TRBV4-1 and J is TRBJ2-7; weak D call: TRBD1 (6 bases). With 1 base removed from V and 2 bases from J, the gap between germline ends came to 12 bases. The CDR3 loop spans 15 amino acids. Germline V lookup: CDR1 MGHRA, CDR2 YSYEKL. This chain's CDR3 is CASSQALDSPYEQYF. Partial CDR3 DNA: TGCGCCAGCAGCCAAGCGTTGGACAGCCCCTACGAG.

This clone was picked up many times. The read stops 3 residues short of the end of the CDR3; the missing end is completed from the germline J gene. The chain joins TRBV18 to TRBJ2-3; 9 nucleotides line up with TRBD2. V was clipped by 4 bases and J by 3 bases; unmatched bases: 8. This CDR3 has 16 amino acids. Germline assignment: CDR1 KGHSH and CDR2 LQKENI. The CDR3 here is CASSLISGSKTDTQYF. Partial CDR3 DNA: TGTGCCAGCTCACTAATTAGCGGGAGTAAGACAGATACG. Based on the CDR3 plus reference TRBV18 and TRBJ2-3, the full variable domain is NAGVMQNPRHLVRRRGQEARLRCSPMKGHSHVYWYRQLPEEGLKFMVYLQKENIIDESGMPKERFSAEFPKEGPSILRIQQVVRGDSAAYFCASSLISGSKTDTQYFGPGTRLTVL.

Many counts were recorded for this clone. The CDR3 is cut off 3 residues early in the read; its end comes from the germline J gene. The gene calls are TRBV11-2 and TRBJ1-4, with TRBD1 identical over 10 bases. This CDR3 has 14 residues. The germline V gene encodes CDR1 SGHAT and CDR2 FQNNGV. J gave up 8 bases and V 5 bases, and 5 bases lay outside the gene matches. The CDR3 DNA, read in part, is TGTGCCAGCAGCCGACAGGGGGCGAAAGAAAAA. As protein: CASSRQGAKEK. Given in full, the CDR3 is CASSRQGAKEKLFF.

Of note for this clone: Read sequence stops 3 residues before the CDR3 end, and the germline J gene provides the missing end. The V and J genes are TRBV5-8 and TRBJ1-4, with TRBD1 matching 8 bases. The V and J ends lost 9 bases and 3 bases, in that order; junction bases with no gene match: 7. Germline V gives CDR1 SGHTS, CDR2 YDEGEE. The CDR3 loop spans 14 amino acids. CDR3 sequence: CATTRGQSNEKLFF. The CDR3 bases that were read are TGTGCCACTACCAGGGGGCAGTCTAATGAAAAA.

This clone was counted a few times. CDR3 DNA, as far as it was read: TGTGCCTCGGGACTACGCTACAATGAG. It yields the protein CASGLRYNE. The full CDR3 protein is CASGLRYNEQFF. The chain combines TRBV6-2 or TRBV6-3 with TRBJ2-1; 7 bases map to TRBD2. Coverage ceases 3 residues before the CDR3 finishes, and the germline J gene fills in the end. The CDR3 has 12 residues. V lost 11 bases, J lost 3 bases, and 4 bases stayed unmatched. Germline values: CDR1 MNHEY, CDR2 SVGEGT.

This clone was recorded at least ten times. The part of the CDR3 DNA that was read is TGCAGTGAGGGACGACAGGAAGCTAACTATGGC. Protein sequence: CSEGRQEANYG. The CDR3 reads in full as CSEGRQEANYGYTF. The chain recombines TRBV20-1 with TRBJ1-2, with a tentative D call TRBD1 (6 bases). The CDR3 is cut off 3 residues early in the read; its end comes from the germline J gene. Trimming left V 7 bases short and J 0 bases short, with 15 bases between. The length of the CDR3 is 14 residues. Germline V gives CDR1 DFQATT, CDR2 SNEGSKA (reference sequence).

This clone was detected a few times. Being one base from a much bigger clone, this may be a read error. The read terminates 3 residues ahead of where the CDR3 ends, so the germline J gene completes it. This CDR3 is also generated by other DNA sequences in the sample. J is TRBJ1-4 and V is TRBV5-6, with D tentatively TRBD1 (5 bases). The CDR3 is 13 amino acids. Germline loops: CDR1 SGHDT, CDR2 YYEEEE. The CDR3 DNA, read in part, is TGTGCCAGCAGCTTGGCCGCGGGGCAGCAA. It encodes CASSLAAGQQ. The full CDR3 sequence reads CASSLAAGQQLFF.

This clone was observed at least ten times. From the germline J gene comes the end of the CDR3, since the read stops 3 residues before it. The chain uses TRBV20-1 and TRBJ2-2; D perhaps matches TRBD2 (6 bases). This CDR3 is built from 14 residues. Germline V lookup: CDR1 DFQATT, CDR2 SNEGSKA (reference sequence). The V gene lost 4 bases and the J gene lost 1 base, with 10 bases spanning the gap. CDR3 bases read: TGCAGTGCTAACGTAGCGGAGAACACCGGGGAG. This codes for CSANVAENTGE. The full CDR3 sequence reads CSANVAENTGELFF.